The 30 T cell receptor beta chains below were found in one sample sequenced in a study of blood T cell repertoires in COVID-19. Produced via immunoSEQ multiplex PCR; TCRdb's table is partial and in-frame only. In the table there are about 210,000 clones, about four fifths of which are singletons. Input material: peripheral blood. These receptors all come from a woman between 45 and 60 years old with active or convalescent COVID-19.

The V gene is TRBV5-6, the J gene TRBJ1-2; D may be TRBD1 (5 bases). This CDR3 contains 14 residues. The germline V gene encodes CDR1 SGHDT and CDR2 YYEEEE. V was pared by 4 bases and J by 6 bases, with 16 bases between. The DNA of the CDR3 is TGTGCCAGCAGCCCACTTTTCGGGGGGGATGGCTACACCTTC. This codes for CASSPLFGGDGYTF.

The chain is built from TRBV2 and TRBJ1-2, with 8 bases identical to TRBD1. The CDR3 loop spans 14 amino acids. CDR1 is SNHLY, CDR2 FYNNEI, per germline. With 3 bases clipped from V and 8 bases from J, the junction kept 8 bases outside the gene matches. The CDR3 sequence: CASSDDRGGWGYTF. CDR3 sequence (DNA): TGTGCCAGCAGTGACGACAGGGGAGGTTGGGGCTACACCTTC.

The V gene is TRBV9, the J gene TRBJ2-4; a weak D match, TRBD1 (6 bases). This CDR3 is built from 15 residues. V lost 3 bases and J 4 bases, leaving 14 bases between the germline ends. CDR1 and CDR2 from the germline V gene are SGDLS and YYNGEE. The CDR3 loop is CASSGGHGPKNIQYF. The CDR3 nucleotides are TGTGCCAGCAGCGGGGGACACGGGCCAAAAAACATTCAGTACTTC.

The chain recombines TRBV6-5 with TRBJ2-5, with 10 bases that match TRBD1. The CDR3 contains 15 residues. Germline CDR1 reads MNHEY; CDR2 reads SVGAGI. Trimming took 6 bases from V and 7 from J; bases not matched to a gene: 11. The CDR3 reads CASRRDRGLLGTQYF. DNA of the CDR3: TGTGCCAGCAGGAGAGACAGGGGGCTATTGGGGACCCAGTACTTC.

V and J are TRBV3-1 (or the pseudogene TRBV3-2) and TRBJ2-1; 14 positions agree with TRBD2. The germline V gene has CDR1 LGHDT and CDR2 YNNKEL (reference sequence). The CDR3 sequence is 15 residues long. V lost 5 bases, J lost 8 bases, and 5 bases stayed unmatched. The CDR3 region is CASSSTSGGAYEQFF. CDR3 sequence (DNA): TGTGCCAGCAGCTCGACTAGCGGGGGGGCTTATGAGCAGTTCTTC.

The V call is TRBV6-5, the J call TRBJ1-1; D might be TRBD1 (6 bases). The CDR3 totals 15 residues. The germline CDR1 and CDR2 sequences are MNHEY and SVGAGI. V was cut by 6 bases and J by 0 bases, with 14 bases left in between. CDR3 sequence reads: CASSRVKGVNTEAFF. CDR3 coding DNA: TGTGCCAGCAGCCGGGTAAAGGGGGTGAACACTGAAGCTTTCTTT.

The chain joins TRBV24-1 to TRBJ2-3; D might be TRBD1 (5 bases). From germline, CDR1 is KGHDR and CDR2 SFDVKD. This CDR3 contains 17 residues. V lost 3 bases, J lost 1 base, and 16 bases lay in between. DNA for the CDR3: TGTGCCACCAGTGATCCGGTCCCAGGGTTTGGCACAGATACGCAGTATTTT. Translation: CATSDPVPGFGTDTQYF.

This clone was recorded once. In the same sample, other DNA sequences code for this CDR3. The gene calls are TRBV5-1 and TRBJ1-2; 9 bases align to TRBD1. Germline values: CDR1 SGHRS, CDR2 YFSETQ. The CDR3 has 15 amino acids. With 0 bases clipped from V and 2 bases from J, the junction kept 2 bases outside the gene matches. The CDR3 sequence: CASSLVTGGNYGYTF. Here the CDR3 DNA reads TGCGCCAGCAGCTTGGTGACAGGGGGGAACTATGGCTACACCTTC.

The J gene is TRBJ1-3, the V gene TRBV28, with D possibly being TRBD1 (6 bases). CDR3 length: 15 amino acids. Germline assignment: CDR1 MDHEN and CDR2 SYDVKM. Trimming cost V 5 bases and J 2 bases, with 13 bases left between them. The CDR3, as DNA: TGTGCCAGCAGTCTATCACAGGGACCTGGAAACACCATATATTTT. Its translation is CASSLSQGPGNTIYF.

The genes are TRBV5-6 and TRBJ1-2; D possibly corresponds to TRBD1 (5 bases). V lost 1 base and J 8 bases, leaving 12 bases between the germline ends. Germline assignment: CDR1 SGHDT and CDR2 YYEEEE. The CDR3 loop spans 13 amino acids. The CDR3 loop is CASSLSGRGGYTF. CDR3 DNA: TGTGCCAGCAGCTTGTCAGGAAGGGGCGGCTACACCTTC.

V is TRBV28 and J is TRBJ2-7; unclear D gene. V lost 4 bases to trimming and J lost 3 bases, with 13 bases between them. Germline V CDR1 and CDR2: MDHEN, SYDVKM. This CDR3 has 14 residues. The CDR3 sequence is CASSSPGQNYEQYV. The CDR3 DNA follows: TGTGCCAGCAGTTCCCCTGGGCAGAACTACGAGCAGTACGTC.

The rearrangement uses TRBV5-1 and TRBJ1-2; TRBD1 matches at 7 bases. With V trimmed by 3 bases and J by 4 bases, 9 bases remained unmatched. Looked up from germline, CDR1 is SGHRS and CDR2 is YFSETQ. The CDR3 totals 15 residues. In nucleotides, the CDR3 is TGCGCCAGCAGCTCAGCCCTGGACAGGAGCTATGGCTACACCTTC. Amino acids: CASSSALDRSYGYTF.

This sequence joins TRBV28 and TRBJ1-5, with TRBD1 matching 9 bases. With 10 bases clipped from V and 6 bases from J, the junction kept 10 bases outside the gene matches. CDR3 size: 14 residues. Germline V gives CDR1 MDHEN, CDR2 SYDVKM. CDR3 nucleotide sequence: TGTGCCACGGTCGGGACAGGGAACGGTCAGCCCCAGCATTTT. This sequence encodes CATVGTGNGQPQHF.

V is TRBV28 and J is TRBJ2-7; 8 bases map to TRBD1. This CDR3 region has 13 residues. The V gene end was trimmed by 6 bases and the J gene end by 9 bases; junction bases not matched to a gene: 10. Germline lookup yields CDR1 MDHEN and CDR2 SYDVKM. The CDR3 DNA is TGTGCCAGCAGGGGAGGACAGGGTAGCGTGCAGTACTTC. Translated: CASRGGQGSVQYF.

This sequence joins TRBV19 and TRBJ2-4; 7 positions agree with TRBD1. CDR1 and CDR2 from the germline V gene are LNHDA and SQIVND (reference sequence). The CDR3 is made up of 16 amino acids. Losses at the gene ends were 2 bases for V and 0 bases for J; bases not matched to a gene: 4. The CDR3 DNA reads TGTGCCAGTAGTATAAGGCAGGGGGTAGCCAAAAACATTCAGTACTTC. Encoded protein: CASSIRQGVAKNIQYF.

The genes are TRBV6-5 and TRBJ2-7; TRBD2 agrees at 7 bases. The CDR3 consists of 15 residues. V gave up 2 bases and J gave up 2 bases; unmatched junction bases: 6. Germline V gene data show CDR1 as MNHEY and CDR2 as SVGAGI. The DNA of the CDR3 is TGTGCCAGCAGTTACGGGGCGGGAGCCCCCTACGAGCAGTACTTC. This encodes CASSYGAGAPYEQYF.

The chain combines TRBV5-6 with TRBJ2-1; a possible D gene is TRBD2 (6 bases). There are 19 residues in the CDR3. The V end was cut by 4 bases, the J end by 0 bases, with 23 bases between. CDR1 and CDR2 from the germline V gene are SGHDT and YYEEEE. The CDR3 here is CASSPGGGWSARSYNEQFF. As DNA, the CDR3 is TGTGCCAGCAGCCCGGGTGGGGGGTGGTCGGCCCGCTCCTACAATGAGCAGTTCTTC.

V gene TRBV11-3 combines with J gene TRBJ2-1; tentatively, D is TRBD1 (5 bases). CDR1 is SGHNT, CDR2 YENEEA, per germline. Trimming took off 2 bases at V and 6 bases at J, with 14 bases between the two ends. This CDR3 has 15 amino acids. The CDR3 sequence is CASSLRTGPGNEQFF. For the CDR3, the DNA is TGTGCCAGCAGCTTAAGAACAGGTCCAGGCAATGAGCAGTTCTTC. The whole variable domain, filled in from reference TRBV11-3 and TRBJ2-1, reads EAGVVQSPRYKIIEKKQPVAFWCNPISGHNTLYWYLQNLGQGPELLIRYENEEAVDDSQLPKDRFSAERLKGVDSTLKIQPAELGDSAVYLCASSLRTGPGNEQFFGPGTRLTVL.

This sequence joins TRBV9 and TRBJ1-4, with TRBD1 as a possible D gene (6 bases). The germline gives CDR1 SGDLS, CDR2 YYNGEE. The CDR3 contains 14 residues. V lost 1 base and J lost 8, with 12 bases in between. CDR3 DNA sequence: TGTGCCAGCAGCGTAATGGGGGCTGGGGAAAAACTGTTTTTT. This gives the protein CASSVMGAGEKLFF.

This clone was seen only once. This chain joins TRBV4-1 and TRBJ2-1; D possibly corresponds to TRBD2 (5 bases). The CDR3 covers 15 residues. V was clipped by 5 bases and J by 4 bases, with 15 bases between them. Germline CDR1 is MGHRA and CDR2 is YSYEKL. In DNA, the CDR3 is TGCGCCAGCAGCAGAACGGCGGGCGGGTACAATGAGCAGTTCTTC. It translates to CASSRTAGGYNEQFF.

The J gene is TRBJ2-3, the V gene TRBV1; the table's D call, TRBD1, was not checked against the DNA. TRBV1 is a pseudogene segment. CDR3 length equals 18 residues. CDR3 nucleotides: TGCACCAGCAGCCCCCCCCCACCGGGACAAACGTCCACAGATACGCAGTATTTT. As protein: CTSSPPPPGQTSTDTQYF.

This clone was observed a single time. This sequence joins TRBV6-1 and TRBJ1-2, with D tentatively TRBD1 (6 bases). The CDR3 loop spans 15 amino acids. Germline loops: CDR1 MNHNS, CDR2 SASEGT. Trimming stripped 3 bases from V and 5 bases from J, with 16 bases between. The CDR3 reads CASSEAQGLVYGYTF. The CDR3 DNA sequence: TGTGCCAGCAGTGAGGCTCAGGGGCTGGTGTATGGCTACACCTTC.

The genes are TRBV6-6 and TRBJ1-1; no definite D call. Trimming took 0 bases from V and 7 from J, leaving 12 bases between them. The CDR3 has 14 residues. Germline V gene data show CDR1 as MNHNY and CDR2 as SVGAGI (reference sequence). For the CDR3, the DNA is TGTGCCAGCAGTTACTCGAGGACGGGATTTGAAGCTTTCTTT. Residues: CASSYSRTGFEAFF.

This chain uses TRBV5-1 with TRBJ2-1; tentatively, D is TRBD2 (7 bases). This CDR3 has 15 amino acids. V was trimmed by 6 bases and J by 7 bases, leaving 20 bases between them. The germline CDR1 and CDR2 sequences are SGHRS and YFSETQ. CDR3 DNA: TGCGCCAGCACCCCATTCGCGGGGGCGGGGAATGAGCAGTTCTTC. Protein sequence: CASTPFAGAGNEQFF.

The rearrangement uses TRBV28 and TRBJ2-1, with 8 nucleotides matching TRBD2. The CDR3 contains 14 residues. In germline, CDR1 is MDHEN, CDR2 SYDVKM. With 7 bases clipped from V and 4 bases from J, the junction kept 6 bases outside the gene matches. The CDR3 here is CASTGAGGYNEQFF. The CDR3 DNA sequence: TGTGCCAGCACTGGCGCGGGGGGTTACAATGAGCAGTTCTTC.

The CDR3, as DNA: TGTGCCAGCAGCCAAGGACAGGGTAGCTCACCCCTCCACTTT. It is translated as CASSQGQGSSPLHF. The rearrangement joins TRBV3-1 (or the pseudogene TRBV3-2) to TRBJ1-6; TRBD1 agrees at 7 bases. Germline V gene sequence: CDR1 LGHDT, CDR2 YNNKEL (reference sequence). The CDR3 contains 14 residues. V lost 1 base and J lost 10; bases outside the gene matches: 4.

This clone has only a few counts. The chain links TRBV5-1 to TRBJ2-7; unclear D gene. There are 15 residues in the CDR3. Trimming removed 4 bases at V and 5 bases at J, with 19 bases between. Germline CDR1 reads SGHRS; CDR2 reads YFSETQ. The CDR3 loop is CASSQSSSRVHEQYF. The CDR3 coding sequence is TGCGCCAGCAGCCAGTCAAGTTCTAGAGTCCACGAGCAGTACTTC.

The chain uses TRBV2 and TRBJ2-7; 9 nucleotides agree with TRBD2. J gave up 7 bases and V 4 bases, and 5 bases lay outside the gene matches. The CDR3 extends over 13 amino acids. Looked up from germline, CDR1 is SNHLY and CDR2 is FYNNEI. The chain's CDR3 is CASSVQSGGEQYV. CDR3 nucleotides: TGTGCCAGCAGTGTGCAGAGCGGGGGGGAGCAGTACGTC.

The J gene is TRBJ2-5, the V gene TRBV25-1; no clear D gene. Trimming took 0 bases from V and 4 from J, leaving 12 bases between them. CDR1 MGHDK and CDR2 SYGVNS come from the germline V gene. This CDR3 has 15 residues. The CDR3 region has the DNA TGTGCCAGCAGTGAATACTACGGGTCGGGAGAGACCCAGTACTTC. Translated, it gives CASSEYYGSGETQYF.

Here the CDR3 reads CATNLARGTDTQYF. The CDR3 coding sequence is TGTGCCACCAACCTGGCCAGGGGGACAGATACGCAGTATTTT. V is TRBV15 and J is TRBJ2-3, with 7 bases aligning to TRBD1. With 7 bases clipped from V and 3 bases from J, the junction kept 7 bases outside the gene matches. The CDR3 totals 14 residues. Per the germline V gene, CDR1 is LNHNV and CDR2 is YYDKDF (reference sequence).